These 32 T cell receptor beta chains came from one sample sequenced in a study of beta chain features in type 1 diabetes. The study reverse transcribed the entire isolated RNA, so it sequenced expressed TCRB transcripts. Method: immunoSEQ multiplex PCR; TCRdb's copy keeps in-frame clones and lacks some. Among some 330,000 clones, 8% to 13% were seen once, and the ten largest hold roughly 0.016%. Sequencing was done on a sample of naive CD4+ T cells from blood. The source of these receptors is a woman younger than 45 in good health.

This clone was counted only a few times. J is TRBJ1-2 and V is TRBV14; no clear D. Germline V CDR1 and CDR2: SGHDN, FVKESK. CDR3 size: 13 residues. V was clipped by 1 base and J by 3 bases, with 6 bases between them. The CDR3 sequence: CASSQGSHYGYTF. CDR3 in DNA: TGTGCCAGCAGCCAAGGCAGTCACTATGGCTACACCTTC. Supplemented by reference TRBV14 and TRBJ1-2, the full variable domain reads EAGVTQFPSHSVIEKGQTVTLRCDPISGHDNLYWYRRVMGKEIKFLLHFVKESKQDESGMPNNRFLAERTGGTYSTLKVQPAELEDSGVYFCASSQGSHYGYTFGSGTRLTVV.

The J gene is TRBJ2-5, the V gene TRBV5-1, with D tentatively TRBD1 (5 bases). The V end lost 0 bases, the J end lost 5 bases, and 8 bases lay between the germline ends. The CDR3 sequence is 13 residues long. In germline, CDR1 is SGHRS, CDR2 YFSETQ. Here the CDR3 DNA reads TGCGCCAGCAGCTTGGCCGCAGGGGAGACCCAGTACTTC. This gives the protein CASSLAAGETQYF.

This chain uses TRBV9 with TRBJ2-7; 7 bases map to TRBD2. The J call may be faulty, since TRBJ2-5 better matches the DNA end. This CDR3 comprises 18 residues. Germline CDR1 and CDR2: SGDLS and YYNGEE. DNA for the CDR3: TGTGCCAGCAGCGTGGGAATGGGCGGGAGTAATCGGGGAGAGACCCAGTACTTC. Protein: CASSVGMGGSNRGETQYF.

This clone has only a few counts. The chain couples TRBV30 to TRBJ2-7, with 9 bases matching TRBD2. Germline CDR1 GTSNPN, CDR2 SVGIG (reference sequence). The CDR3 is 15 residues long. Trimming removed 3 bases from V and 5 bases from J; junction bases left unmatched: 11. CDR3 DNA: TGTGCCTGGAGCCCTACCGGGACTAGCATCGACGAGCAGTACTTC. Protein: CAWSPTGTSIDEQYF.

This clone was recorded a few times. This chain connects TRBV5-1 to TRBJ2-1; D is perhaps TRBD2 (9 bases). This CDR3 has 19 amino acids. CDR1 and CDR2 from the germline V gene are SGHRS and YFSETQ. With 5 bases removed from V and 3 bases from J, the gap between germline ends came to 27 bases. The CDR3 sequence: CASSGPGTGTSGLYNEQFF. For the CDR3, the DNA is TGCGCCAGCAGTGGGCCCGGGACAGGAACTAGCGGGCTCTACAATGAGCAGTTCTTC.

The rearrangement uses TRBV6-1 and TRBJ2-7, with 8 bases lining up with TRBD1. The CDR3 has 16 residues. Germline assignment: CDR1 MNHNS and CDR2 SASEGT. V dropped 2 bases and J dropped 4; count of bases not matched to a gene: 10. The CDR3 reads CASSEIGTGPEYEQYF. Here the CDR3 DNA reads TGTGCCAGCAGTGAAATTGGGACAGGACCAGAATACGAGCAGTACTTC.

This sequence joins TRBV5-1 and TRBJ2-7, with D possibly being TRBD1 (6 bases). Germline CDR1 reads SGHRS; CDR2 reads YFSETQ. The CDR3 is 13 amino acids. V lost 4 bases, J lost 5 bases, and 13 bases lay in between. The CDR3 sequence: CASSRDKANEQYF. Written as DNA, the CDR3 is TGCGCCAGCAGCCGGGACAAAGCCAACGAGCAGTACTTC.

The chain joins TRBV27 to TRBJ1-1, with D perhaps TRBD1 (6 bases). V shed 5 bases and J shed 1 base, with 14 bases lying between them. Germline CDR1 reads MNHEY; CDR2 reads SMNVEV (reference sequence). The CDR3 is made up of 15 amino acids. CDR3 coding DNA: TGTGCCAGCAGTACAACGTGGGACAAGAACACTGAAGCTTTCTTT. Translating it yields CASSTTWDKNTEAFF.

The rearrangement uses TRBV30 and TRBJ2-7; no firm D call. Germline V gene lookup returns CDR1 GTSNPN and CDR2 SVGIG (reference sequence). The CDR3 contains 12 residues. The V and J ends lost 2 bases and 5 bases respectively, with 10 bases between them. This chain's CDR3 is CAWSIYGHEQYF. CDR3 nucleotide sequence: TGTGCCTGGAGTATCTATGGGCACGAGCAGTACTTC. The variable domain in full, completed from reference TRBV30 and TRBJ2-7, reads SQTIHQWPATLVQPVGSPLSLECTVEGTSNPNLYWYRQAAGRGLQLLFYSVGIGQISSEVPQNLSASRPQDRQFILSSKKLLLSDSGFYLCAWSIYGHEQYFGPGTRLTVT.

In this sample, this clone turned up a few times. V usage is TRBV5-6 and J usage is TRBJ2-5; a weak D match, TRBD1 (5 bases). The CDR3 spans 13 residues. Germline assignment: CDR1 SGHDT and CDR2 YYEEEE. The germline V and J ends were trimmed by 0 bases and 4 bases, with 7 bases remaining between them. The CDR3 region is CASSLGQGETQYF. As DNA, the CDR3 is TGTGCCAGCAGCTTGGGGCAGGGAGAGACCCAGTACTTC.

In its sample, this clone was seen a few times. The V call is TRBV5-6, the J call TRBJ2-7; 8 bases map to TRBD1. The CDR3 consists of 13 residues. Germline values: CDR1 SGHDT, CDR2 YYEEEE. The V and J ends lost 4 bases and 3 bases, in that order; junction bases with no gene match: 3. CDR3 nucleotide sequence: TGTGCCAGCAGCGCGGGACAGGTCTACGAGCAGTACTTC. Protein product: CASSAGQVYEQYF.

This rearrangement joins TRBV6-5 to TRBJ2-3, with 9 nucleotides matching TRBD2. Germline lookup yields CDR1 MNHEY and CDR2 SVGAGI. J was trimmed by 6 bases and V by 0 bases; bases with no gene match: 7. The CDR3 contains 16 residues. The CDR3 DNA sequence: TGTGCCAGCAGTTACTCTTGGCGGGAGGGCGCTGATACGCAGTATTTT. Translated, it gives CASSYSWREGADTQYF.

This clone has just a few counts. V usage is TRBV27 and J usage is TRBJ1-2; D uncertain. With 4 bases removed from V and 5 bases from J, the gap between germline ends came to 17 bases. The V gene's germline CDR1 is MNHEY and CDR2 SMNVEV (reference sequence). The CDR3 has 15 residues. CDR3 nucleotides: TGTGCCAGCAGTTACCAGACTGGTGAACTGTATGGCTACACCTTC. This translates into CASSYQTGELYGYTF.

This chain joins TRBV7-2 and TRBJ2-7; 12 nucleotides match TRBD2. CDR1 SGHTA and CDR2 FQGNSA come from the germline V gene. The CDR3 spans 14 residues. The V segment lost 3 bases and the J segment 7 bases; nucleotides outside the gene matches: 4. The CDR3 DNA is TGTGCCAGCAGCTTTCTAGCGGGAGGGCGGGAGCAGTACTTC. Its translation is CASSFLAGGREQYF.

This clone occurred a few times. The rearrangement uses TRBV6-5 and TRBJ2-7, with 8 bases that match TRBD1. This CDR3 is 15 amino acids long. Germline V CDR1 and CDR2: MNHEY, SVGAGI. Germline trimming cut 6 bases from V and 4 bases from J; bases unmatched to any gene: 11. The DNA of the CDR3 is TGTGCCAGCAGGAACATAGAAAGGACAGGGTACGAGCAGTACTTC. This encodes CASRNIERTGYEQYF.

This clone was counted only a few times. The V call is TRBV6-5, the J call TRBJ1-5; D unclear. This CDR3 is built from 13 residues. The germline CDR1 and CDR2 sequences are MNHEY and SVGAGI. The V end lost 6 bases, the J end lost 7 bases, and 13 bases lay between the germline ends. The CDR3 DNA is TGTGCCAGCAGGAAGGGAGGGTGGCAGCCCCAGCATTTT. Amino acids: CASRKGGWQPQHF.

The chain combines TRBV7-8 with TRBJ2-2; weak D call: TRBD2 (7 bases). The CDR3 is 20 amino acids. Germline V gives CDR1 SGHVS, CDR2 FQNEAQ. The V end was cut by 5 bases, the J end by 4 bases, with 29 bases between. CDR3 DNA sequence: TGTGCCAGCAGCCACCGGGGGGCGAACTCGGGGGACTTAGCCACCGGGGAGCTGTTTTTT. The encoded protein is CASSHRGANSGDLATGELFF.

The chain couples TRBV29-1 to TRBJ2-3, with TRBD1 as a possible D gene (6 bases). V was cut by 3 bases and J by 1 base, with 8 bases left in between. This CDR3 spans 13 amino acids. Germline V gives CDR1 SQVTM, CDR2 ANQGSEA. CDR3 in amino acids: CSVEGARTDTQYF. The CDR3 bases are TGCAGCGTTGAGGGGGCTCGCACAGATACGCAGTATTTT.

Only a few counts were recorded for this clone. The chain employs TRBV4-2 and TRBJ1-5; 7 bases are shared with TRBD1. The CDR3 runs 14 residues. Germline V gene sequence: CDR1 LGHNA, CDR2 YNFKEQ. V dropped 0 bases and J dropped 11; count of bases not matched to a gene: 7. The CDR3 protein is CASSQDLDRAAQHF. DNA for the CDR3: TGTGCCAGCAGCCAAGATCTAGACAGGGCGGCCCAGCATTTT.

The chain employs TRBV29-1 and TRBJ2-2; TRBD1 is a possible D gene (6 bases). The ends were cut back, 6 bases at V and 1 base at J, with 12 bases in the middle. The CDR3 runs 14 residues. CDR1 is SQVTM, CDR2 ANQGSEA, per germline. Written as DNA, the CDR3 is TGCAGCGTGAAGGGACACCTGAACACCGGGGAGCTGTTTTTT. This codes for CSVKGHLNTGELFF.

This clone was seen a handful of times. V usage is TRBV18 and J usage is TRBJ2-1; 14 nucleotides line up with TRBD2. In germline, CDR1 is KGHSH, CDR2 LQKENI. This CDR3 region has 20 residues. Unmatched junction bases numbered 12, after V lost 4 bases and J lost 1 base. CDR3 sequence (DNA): TGTGCCAGCTCACTTACGGAGGGACTAGCGGGGGCCCATTCCTACAATGAGCAGTTCTTC. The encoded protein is CASSLTEGLAGAHSYNEQFF.

CDR3 bases: TGTGCCAGCAGCGATTGGACTAGCGGGTTGCACAATGAGCAGTTCTTC. Its translation is CASSDWTSGLHNEQFF. The chain uses TRBV9 and TRBJ2-1; 11 nucleotides match TRBD2. CDR3 length: 16 amino acids. Trimming took 3 bases from V and 5 from J; bases not matched to a gene: 7. CDR1 and CDR2 (germline): SGDLS, YYNGEE.

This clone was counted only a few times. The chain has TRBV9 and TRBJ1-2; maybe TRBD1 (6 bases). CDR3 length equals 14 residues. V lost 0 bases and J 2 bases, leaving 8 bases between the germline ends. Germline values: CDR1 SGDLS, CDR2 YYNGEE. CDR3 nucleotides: TGTGCCAGCAGCGTAGAGGGACAAAACTATGGCTACACCTTC. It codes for CASSVEGQNYGYTF.

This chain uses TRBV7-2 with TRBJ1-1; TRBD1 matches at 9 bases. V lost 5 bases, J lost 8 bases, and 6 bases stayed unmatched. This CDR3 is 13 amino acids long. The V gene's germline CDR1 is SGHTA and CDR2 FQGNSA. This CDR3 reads CASSRRTGAEAFF. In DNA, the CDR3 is TGTGCCAGCAGCCGACGGACAGGGGCCGAAGCTTTCTTT. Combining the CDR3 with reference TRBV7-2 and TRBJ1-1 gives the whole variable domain GAGVSQSPSNKVTEKGKDVELRCDPISGHTALYWYRQSLGQGLEFLIYFQGNSAPDKSGLPSDRFSAERTGGSVSTLTIQRTQQEDSAVYLCASSRRTGAEAFFGQGTRLTVV.

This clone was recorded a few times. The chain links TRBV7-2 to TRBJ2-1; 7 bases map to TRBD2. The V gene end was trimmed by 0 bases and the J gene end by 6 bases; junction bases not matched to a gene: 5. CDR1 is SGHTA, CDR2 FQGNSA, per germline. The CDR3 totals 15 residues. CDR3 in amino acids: CASSLASGTSNEQFF. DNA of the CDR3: TGTGCCAGCAGCTTAGCCAGCGGGACGAGCAATGAGCAGTTCTTC.

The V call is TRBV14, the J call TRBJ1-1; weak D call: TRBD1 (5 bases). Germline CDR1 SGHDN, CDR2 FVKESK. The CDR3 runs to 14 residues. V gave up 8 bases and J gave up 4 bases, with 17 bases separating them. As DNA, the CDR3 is TGTGCCAGCGCCCTATGGGGGGAAGGCACTGAAGCTTTCTTT. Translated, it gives CASALWGEGTEAFF.

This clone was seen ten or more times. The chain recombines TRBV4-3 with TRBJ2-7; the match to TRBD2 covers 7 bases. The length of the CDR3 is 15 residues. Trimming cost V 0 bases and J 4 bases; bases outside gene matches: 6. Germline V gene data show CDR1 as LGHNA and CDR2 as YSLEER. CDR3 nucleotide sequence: TGCGCCAGCAGCCAAGACCGGGACTACGTTTACGAGCAGTACTTC. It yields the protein CASSQDRDYVYEQYF.

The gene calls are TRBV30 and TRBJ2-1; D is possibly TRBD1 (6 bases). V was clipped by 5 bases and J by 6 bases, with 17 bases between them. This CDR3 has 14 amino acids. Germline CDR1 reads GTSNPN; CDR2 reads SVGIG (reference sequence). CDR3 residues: CAWATGFRGNEQFF. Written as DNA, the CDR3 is TGTGCCTGGGCAACAGGGTTCCGCGGCAATGAGCAGTTCTTC.

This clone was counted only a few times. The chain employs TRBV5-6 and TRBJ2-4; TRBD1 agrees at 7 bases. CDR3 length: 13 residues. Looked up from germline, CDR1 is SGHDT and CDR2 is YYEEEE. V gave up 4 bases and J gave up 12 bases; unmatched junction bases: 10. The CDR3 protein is CASSIPGQLTQYF. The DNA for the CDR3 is TGTGCCAGCAGCATCCCGGGACAGCTCACTCAGTACTTC.

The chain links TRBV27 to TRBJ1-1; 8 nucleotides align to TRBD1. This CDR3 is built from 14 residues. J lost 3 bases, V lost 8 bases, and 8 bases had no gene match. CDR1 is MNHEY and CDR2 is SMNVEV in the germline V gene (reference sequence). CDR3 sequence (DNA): TGTGCCAGCCGATTGGACAGGGTGGACACTGAAGCTTTCTTT. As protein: CASRLDRVDTEAFF.

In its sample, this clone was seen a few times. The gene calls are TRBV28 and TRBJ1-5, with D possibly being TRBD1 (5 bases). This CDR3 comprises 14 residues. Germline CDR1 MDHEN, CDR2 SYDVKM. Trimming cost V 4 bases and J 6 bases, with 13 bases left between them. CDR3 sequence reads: CASSSHQGSQPQHF. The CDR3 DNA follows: TGTGCCAGCAGTTCACATCAGGGTAGTCAGCCCCAGCATTTT.

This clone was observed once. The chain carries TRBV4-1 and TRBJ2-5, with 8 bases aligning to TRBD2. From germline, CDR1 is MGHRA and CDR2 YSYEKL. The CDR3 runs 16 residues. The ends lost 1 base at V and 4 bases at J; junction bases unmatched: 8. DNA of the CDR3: TGCGCCAGCAGCCAAGTCTCGGGAGGGCTGTCAGAGACCCAGTACTTC. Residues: CASSQVSGGLSETQYF.